The present T cell receptor beta chain was sequenced within a study of cytomegalovirus exposure and HLA in healthy donors. This CDR3 is 15 amino acids long. Germline-derived CDR1 and CDR2 are MNHEY and SVGAGI. V lost 3 bases and J lost 2, with 13 bases in between. Repertoires were generated with immunoSEQ multiplex PCR, while TCRdb's copy carries only in-frame clones and drops some. The table shows roughly 280,000 clones, with approximately 86% occurring only once. This clonotype was sampled from a woman under 30 in good health and CMV-seronegative. The sample was PBMCs. This chain connects TRBV6-5 to TRBJ2-5, with D hard to call. The CDR3 region has the DNA TGTGCCAGCAGTTATTCAGACACGCTACAAGAGACCCAGTACTTC. It codes for CASSYSDTLQETQYF.